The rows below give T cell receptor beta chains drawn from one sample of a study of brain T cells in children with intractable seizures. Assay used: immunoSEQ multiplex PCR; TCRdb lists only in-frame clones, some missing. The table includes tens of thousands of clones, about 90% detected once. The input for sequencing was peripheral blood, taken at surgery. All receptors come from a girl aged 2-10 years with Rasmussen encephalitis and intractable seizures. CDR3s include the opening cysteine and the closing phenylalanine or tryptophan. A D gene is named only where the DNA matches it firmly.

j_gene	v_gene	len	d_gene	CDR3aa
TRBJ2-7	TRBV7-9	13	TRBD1	CASSFGQDYEQYF
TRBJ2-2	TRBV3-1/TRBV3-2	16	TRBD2	CASANAGTRGTGELFF
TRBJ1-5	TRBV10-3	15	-	CAISEGQGSNQPQHF
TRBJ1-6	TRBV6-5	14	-	CASSRGDGNSPLHF
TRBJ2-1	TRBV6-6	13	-	CASSYGGIPRQFF
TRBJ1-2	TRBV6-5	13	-	CASRKGQNYGYTF
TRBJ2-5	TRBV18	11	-	CASSSQETQYF
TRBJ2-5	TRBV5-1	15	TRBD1	CASAFGQAFLETQYF
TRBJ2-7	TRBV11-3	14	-	CASSYPGQAYEQYF
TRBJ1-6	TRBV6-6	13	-	CASSNLQESPLHF
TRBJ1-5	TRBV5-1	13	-	CASSLVPDQPQHF
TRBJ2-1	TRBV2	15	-	CASSEMGVSYNEQFF
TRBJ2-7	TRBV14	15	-	CASSQVGAGAYEQYF
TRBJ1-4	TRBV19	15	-	CASSIRGATNEKLFF
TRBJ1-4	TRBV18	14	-	CASSPIPLNEKLFF
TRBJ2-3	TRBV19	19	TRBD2	CASSIALGASGGSTDTQYF
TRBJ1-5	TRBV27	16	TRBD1	CASSYRQGSGNQPQHF
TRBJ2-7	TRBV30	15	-	CAWSVRWTANYEQYF
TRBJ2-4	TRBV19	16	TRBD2	CASSIGGRLAKNIQYF
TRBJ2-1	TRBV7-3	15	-	CASSPAGSSYNEQFF
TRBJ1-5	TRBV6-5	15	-	CASSYSGEGNQPQHF
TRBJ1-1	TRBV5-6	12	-	CASSLRSPEAFF
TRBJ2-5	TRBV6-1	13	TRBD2	CASSEHREATQYF
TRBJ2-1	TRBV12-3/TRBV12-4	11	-	CASFGNNEQFF
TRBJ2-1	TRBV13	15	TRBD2	CASSLPGLADNEQFF
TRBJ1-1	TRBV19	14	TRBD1	CASSPRGRSTEAFF
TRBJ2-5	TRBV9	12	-	CASSTHQETQYF
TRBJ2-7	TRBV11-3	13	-	CASSLVAGSEQYF
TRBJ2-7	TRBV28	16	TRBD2	CASSFSPYEAGYEQYF
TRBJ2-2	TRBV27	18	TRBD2	CASSLLITLAGDTGELFF
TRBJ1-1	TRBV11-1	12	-	CASSLTGSEAFF
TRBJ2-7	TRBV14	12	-	CASSQTPYEQYF
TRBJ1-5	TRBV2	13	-	CASNWDLNQPQHF
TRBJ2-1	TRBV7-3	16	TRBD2	CASSPGTSGRLNEQFF
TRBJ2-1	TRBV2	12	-	CASSEAGYEQFF
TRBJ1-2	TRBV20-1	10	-	CSAKSFGYTF
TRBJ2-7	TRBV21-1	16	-	CASSKLHRVRSYEQYF
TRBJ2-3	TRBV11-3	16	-	CASSLDAAGPSDTQYF
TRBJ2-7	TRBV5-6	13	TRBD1	CASSTTGAYEQYF
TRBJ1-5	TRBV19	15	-	CASSIEEYSNQPQHF
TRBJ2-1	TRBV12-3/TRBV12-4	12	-	CASSLAQGEQFF